This T cell receptor (beta chain) was sequenced during a study of healthy donors' naive CD4 and CD8 T cells. Each TCR library used 500 ng of total RNA and a linear amplification protocol. TCRdb recomputed calls from the reads with MiXCR, one row per CDR3 protein. The sample records 150,000 to 200,000 distinct CDR3 sequences, about 76% being singletons. What was sequenced was naive CD4+ and CD8+ T cells sorted from blood, pooled from several donors. This TCR was sampled from a pool of human donors in good health; the sample pools cells from several healthy donors.

CDR3 bases: TGCGCCAGCAGTCACACGGGGGCGCAGGACGAGCAGTACTTC. Translation gives CASSHTGAQDEQYF. The V gene is TRBV5-1, the J gene TRBJ2-7; possibly TRBD1 or TRBD2 for D (6 bases each). The CDR3 consists of 14 residues. From germline, CDR1 is SGHRS and CDR2 YFSETQ. Trimming left V 5 bases short and J 5 bases short, with 17 bases between. Full variable domain (remainder filled in from reference TRBV5-1 and TRBJ2-7): KAGVTQTPRYLIKTRGQQVTLSCSPISGHRSVSWYQQTPGQGLQFLFEYFSETQRNKGNFPGRFSGRQFSNSRSEMNVSTLELGDSALYLCASSHTGAQDEQYFGPGTRLTVT.